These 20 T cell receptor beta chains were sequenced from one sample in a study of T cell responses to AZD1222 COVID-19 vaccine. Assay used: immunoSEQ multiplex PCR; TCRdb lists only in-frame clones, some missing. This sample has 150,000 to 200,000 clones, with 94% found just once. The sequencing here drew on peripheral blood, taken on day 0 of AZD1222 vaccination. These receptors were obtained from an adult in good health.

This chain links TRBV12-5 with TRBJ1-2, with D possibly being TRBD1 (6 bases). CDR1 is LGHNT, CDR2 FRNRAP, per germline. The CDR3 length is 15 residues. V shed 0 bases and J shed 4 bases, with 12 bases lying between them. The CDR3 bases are TGTGCTAGTGGTTTGGTTGGGACGGGGGCCTATGGCTACACCTTC. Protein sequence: CASGLVGTGAYGYTF.

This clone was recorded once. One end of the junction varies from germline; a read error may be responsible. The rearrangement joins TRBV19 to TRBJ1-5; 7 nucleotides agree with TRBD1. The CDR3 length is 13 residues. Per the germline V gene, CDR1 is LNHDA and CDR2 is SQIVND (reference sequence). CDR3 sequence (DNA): TGTGCCAGTAGTATAGACTGGGACAGACGGAGGAATTTT. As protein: CASSIDWDRRRNF. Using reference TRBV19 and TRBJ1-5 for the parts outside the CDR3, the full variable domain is DGGITQSPKYLFRKEGQNVTLSCEQNLNHDAMYWYRQDPGQGLRLIYYSQIVNDFQKGDIAEGYSVSREKKESFPLTVTSAQKNPTAFYLCASSIDWDRRRNFGDGTRLSIL.

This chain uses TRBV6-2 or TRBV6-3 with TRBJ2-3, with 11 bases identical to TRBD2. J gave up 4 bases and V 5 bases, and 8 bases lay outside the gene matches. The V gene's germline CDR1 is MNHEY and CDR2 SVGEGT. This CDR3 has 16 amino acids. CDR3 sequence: CASSQTSGSGADTQYF. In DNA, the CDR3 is TGTGCCAGCAGTCAAACTAGCGGGAGCGGGGCAGATACGCAGTATTTT.

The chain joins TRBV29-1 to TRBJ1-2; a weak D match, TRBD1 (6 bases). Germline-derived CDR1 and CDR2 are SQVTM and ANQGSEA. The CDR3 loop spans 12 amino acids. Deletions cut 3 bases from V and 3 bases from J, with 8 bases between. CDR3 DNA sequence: TGCAGCGTTGAGGGGGCGGACTATGGCTACACCTTC. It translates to CSVEGADYGYTF.

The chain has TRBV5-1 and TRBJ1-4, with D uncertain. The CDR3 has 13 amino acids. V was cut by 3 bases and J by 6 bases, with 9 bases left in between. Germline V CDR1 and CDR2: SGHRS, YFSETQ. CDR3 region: CASSSRSDEKLFF. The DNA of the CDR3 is TGCGCCAGCAGCTCCCGTTCGGATGAAAAACTGTTTTTT.

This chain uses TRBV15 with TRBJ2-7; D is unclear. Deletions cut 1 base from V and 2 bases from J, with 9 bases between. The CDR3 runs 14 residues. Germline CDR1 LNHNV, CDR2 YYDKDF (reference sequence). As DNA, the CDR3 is TGTGCCACCAGCAGAGGTGGCTTAACCTACGAGCAGTACTTC. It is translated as CATSRGGLTYEQYF.

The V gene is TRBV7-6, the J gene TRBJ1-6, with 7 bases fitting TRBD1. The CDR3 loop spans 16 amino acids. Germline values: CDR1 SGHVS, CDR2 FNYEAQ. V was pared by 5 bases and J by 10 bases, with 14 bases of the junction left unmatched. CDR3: CASSLRQGSYESPLHF. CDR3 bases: TGTGCCAGCAGCCTCCGACAGGGATCGTACGAGTCACCCCTCCACTTT. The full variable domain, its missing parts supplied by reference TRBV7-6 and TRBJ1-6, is GAGVSQSPRYKVTKRGQDVALRCDPISGHVSLYWYRQALGQGPEFLTYFNYEAQQDKSGLPNDRFSAERPEGSISTLTIQRTEQRDSAMYRCASSLRQGSYESPLHFGNGTRLTVT.

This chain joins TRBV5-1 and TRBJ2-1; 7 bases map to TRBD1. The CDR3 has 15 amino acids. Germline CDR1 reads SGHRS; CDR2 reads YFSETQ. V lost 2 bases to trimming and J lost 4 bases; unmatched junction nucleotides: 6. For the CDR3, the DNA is TGCGCCAGCAGCTTCAGACAGGGATCGTACAATGAGCAGTTCTTC. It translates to CASSFRQGSYNEQFF.

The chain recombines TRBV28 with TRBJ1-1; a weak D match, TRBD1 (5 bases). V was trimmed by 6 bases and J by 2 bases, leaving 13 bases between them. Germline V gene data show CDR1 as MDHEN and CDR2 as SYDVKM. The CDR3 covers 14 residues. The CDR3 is CASSPPGGNTEAFF. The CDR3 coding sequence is TGTGCCAGCAGCCCCCCCGGGGGTAACACTGAAGCTTTCTTT.

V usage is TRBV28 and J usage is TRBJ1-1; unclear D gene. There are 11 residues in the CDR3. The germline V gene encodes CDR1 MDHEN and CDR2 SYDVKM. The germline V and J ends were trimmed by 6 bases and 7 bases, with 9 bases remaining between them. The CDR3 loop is CASSRRIEAFF. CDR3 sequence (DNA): TGTGCCAGCAGCCGACGTATTGAAGCTTTCTTT.

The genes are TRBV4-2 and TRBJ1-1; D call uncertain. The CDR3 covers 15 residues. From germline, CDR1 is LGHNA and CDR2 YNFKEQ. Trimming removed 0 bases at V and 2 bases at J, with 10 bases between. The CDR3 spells CASSQESVVNTEAFF. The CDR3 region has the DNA TGTGCCAGCAGCCAAGAGTCAGTTGTTAACACTGAAGCTTTCTTT.

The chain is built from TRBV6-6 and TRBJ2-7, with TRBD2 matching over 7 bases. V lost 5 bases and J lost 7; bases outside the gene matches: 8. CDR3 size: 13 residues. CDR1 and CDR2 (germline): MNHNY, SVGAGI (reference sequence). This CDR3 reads CASSRDYDFEQYF. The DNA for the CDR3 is TGTGCCAGCAGTCGGGACTACGACTTTGAGCAGTACTTC.

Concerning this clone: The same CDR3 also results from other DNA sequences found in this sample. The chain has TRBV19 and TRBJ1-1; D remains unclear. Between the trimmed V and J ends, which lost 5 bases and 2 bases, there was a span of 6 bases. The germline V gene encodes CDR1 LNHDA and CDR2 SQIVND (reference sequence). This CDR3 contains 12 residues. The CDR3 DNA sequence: TGTGCCAGTAGTCCAGGAAACACTGAAGCTTTCTTT. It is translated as CASSPGNTEAFF.

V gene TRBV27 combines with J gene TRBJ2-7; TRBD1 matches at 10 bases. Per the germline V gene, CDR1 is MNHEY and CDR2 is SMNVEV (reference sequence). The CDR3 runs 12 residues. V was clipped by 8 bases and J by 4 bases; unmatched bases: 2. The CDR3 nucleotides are TGTGCCAGCCGGGACAGGGGTTACGAGCAGTACTTC. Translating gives CASRDRGYEQYF.

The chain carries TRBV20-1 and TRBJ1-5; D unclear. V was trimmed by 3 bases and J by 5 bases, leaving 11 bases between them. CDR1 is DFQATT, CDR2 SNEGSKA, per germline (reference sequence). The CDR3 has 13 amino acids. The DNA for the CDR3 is TGCAGTGCTAGTGCCGGGAACGATCAGCCCCAGCATTTT. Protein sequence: CSASAGNDQPQHF.

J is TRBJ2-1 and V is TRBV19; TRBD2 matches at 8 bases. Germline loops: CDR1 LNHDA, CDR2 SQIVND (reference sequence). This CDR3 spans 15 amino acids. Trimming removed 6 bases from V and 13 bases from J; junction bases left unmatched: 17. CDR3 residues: CASSPSGSVLGRQFF. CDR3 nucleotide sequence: TGTGCCAGTAGCCCGAGCGGGAGCGTTCTGGGACGTCAGTTCTTC.

DNA for the CDR3: TGTGCCAGCAGCTTGTTAGGTGATAGCAATCAGCCCCAGCATTTT. Translated, it gives CASSLLGDSNQPQHF. This sequence joins TRBV5-5 and TRBJ1-5; D unresolved. Germline CDR1 is SGHKS and CDR2 is YYEKEE (reference sequence). Trimming removed 1 base at V and 0 bases at J, with 8 bases between. This CDR3 has 15 residues.

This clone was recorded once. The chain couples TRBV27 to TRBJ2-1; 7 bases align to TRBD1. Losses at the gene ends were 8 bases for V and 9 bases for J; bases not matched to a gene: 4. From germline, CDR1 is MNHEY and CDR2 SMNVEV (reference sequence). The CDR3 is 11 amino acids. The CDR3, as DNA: TGTGCCAGCCTGACAGGGACTGAGCAGTTCTTC. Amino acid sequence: CASLTGTEQFF.

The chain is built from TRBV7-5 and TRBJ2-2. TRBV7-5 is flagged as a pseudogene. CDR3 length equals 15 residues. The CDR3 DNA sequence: TGTGTCAGAAGCCCGGAGACACCTATCGACGGGGAGCTGTTTTTT. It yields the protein CVRSPETPIDGELFF.

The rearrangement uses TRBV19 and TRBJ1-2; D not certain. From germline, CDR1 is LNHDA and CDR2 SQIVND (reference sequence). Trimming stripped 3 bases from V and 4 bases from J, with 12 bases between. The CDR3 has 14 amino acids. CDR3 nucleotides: TGTGCCAGTAGTATTGGCCCCTTTGGCTATGGCTACACCTTC. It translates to CASSIGPFGYGYTF. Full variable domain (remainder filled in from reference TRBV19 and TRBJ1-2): DGGITQSPKYLFRKEGQNVTLSCEQNLNHDAMYWYRQDPGQGLRLIYYSQIVNDFQKGDIAEGYSVSREKKESFPLTVTSAQKNPTAFYLCASSIGPFGYGYTFGSGTRLTVV.